Below, one TCR beta chain is given with its context. These data are taken from a study of sequential checkpoint blockade in melanoma. As for treatment: randomized to nivolumab then ipilimumab (arm A) or the reverse (arm B). From thawed PBMCs, live CD3+CD8+ cells negative for CD19 and CD56 were sorted. Assay used: immunoSEQ multiplex PCR; TCRdb lists only in-frame clones, some missing. The repertoire has some 40,000 clones, about 88% of them found once; the top ten carry 9.5% to 15%. The CDR3 spans 15 residues. Germline V gene data show CDR1 as MNHEY and CDR2 as SMNVEV (reference sequence). Trimming removed 8 bases from V and 4 bases from J; junction bases left unmatched: 7.

This sequence was found in a human donor with melanoma. This rearrangement joins TRBV27 to TRBJ2-2, with 10 bases identical to TRBD2. Sequences were derived from CD8+ T cells sorted from blood (inferred from file names), sampled from a patient given nivolumab and ipilimumab in sequence. The CDR3, as DNA: TGTGCCAGCCGATTAGCGGGAGGTGGCACCGGGGAGCTGTTTTTT. The encoded protein is CASRLAGGGTGELFF.